Sequencing of this TCR beta chain was carried out in a study of blood T cell repertoires in COVID-19. For the study at large: Italy, Spain and the United States were the sources of the convalescent and acute COVID-19 samples. T cells, B-cell-depleted T cells, or PBMCs provided the cDNA or gDNA that served as material.

V was cut by 5 bases and J by 6 bases, with 13 bases left in between. The CDR3 covers 13 residues. The protocol was immunoSEQ multiplex PCR, while the TCRdb copy is restricted to in-frame clones and leaves out a portion. The profile shows 250,000 to 300,000 clones, around 90% of them singletons. During active infection, Seattle patients enrolled and were then monitored through disease. The source is an older woman with COVID-19, enrolled during active disease. The chain recombines TRBV12-3 or TRBV12-4 with TRBJ1-1; no clear D. Sequenced input: peripheral blood. The DNA of the CDR3 is TGTGCCAGCAGTATCAGACCAGGTGCTGAAGCTTTCTTT. This sequence encodes CASSIRPGAEAFF.